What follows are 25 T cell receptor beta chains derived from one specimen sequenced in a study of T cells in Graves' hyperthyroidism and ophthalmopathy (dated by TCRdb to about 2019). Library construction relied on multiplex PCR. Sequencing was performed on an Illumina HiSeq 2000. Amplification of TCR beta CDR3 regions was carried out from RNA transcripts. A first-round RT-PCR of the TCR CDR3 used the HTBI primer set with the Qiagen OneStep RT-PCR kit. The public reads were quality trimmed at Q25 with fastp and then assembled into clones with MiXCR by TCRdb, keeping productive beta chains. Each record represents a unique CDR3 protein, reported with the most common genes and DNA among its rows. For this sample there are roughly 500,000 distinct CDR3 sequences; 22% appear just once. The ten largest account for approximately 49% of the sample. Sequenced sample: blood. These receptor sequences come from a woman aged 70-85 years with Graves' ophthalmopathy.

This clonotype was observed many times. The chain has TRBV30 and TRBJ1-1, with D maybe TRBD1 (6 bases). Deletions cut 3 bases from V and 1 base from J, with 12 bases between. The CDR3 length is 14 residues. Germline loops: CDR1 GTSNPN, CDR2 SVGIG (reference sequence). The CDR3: CAWRRGTSNTEAFF. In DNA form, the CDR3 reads TGTGCCTGGAGGAGGGGGACGTCGAACACTGAAGCTTTCTTT.

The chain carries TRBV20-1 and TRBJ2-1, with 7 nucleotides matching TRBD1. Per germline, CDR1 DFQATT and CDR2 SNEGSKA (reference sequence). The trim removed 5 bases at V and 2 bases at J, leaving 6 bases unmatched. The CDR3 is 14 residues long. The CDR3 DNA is TGCAGTGCTCCGGGACAGAGCCCCTACAATGAGCAGTTCTTC. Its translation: CSAPGQSPYNEQFF.

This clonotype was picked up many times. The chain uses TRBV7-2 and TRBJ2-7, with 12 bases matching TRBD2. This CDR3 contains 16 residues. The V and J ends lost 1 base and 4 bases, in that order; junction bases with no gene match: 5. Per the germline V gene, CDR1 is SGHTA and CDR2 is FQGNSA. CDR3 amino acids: CASSLVLAGGWYEQYF. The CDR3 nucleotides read TGTGCCAGCAGCTTAGTCCTAGCGGGAGGGTGGTACGAGCAGTACTTC.

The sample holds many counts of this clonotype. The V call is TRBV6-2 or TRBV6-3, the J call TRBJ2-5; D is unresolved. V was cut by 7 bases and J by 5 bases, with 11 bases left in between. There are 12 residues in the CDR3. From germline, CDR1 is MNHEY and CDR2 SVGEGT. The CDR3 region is CASTDPVETQYF. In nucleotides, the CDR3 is TGTGCCAGCACCGACCCGGTGGAGACCCAGTACTTC.

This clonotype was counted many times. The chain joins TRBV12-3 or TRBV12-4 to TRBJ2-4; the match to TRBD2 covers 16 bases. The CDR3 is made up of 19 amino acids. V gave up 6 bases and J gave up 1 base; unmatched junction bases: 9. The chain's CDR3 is CASSNPGLAGGMAKNIQYF. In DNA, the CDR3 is TGTGCCAGCAGCAATCCGGGACTAGCGGGAGGGATGGCCAAAAACATTCAGTACTTC.

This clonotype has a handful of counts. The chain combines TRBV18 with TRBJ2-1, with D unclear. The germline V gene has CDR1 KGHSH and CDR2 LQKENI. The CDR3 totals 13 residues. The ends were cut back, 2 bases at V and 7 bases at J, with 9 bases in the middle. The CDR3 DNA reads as TGTGCCAGCTCACCAGCGCCCAAAAATGAGCAGTTCTTC. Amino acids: CASSPAPKNEQFF. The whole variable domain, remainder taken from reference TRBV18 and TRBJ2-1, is NAGVMQNPRHLVRRRGQEARLRCSPMKGHSHVYWYRQLPEEGLKFMVYLQKENIIDESGMPKERFSAEFPKEGPSILRIQQVVRGDSAAYFCASSPAPKNEQFFGPGTRLTVL.

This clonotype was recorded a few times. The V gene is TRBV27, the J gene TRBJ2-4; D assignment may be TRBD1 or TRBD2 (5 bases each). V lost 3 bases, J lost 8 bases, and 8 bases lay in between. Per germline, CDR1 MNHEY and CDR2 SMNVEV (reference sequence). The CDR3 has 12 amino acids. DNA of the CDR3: TGTGCCAGCAGTTTCCAGGGAGACATTCAGTACTTC. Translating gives CASSFQGDIQYF.

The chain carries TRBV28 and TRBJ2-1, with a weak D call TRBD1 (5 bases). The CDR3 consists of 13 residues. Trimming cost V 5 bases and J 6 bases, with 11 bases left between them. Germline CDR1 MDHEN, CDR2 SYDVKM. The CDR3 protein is CASSLPRANEQFF. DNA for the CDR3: TGTGCCAGCAGTCTCCCCAGGGCCAATGAGCAGTTCTTC.

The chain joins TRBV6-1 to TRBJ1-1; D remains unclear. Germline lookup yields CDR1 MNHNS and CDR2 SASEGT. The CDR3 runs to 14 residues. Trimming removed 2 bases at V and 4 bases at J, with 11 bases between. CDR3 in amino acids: CASSERWSGTEAFF. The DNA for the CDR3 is TGTGCCAGCAGTGAACGGTGGTCAGGCACTGAAGCTTTCTTT.

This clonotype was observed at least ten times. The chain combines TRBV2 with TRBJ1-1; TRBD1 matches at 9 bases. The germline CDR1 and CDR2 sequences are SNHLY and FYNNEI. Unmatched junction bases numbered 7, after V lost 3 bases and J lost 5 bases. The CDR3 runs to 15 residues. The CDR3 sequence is CASSEIQGAGTEAFF. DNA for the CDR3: TGTGCCAGCAGTGAGATACAGGGGGCCGGAACTGAAGCTTTCTTT.

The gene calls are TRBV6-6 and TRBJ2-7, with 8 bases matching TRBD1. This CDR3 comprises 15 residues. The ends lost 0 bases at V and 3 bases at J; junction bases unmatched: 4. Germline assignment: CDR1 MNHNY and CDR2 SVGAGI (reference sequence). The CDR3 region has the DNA TGTGCCAGCAGTTACTCCAGACAGGGGTACTACGAGCAGTACTTC. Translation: CASSYSRQGYYEQYF.

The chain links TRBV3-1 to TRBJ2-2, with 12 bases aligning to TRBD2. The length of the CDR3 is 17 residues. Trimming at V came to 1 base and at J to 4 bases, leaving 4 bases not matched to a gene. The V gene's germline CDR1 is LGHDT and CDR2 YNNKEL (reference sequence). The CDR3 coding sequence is TGTGCCAGCAGCCAAGGGACTAGCGGGATGTCCACCGGGGAGCTGTTTTTT. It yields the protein CASSQGTSGMSTGELFF.

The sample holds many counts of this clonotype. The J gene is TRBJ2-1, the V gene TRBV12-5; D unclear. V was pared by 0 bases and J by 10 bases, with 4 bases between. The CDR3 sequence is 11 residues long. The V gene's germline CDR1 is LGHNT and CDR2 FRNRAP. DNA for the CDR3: TGTGCTAGTGGTTTGGTACTAGAGCAGTTCTTC. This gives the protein CASGLVLEQFF.

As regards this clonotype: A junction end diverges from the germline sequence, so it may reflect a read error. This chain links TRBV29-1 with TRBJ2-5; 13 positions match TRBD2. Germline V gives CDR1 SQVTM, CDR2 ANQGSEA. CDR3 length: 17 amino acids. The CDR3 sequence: CSVEAGLAGVSQETQYF. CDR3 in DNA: TGCAGCGTGGAAGCCGGACTAGCGGGAGTTTCGCAAGAGACCCAGTACTTC. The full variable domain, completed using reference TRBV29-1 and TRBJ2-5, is SAVISQKPSRDICQRGTSLTIQCQVDSQVTMMFWYRQQPGQSLTLIATANQGSEATYESGFVIDKFPISRPNLTFSTLTVSNMSPEDSSIYLCSVEAGLAGVSQETQYFGPGTRLLVL.

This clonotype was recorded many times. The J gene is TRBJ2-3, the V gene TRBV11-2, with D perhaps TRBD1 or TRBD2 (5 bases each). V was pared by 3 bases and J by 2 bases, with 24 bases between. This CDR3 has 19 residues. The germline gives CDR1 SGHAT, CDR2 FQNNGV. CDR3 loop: CASSLSFGADQRVTDTQYF. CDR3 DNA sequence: TGTGCCAGCAGCTTGAGTTTCGGGGCGGACCAGAGGGTCACAGATACGCAGTATTTT. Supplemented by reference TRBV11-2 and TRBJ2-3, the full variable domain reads EAGVAQSPRYKIIEKRQSVAFWCNPISGHATLYWYQQILGQGPKLLIQFQNNGVVDDSQLPKDRFSAERLKGVDSTLKIQPAKLEDSAVYLCASSLSFGADQRVTDTQYFGPGTRLTVL.

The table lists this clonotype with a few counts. CDR3 protein: CASSLGQGLRNEQFF. The CDR3 coding sequence is TGTGCCAGCAGCTTAGGCCAGGGATTACGAAATGAGCAGTTCTTC. V and J are TRBV11-3 and TRBJ2-1; a possible D gene is TRBD1 (5 bases). This CDR3 spans 15 amino acids. Germline CDR1 reads SGHNT; CDR2 reads YENEEA. Between the trimmed V and J ends, which lost 1 base and 7 bases, there was a span of 14 bases.

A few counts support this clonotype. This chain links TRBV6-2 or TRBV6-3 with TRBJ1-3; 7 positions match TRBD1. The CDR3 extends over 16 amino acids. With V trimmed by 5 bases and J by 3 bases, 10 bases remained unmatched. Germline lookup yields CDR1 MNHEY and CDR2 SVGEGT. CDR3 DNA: TGTGCCAGCAGTCAAACCGGGACAGACCTTGGAAACACCATATATTTT. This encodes CASSQTGTDLGNTIYF.

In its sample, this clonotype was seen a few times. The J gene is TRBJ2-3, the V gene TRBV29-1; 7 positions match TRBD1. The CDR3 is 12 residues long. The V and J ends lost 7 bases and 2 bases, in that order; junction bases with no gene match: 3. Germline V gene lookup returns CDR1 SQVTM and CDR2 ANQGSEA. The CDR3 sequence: CSGDRVTDTQYF. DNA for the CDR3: TGCAGCGGTGACAGGGTCACAGATACGCAGTATTTT.

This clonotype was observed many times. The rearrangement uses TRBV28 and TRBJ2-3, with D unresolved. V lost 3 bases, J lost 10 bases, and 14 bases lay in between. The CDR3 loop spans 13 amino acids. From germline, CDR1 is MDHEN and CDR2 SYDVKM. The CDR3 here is CASSFPHRQAQYF. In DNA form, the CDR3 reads TGTGCCAGCAGTTTCCCCCACCGCCAGGCGCAGTATTTT.

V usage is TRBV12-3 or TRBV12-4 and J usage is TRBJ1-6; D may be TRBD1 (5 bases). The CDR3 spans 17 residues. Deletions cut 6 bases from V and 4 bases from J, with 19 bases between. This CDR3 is CASSNLRGRGYNSPLHF. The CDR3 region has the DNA TGTGCCAGCAGCAACCTCCGAGGTCGGGGGTATAATTCACCCCTCCACTTT.

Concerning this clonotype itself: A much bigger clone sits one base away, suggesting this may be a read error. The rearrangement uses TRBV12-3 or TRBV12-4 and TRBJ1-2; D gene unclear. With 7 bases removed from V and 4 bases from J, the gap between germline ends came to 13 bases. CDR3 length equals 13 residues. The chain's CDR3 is CASNPSGRYGYTF. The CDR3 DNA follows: TGTGCCAGCAATCCATCTGGACGCTATGGCTACACCTTC.

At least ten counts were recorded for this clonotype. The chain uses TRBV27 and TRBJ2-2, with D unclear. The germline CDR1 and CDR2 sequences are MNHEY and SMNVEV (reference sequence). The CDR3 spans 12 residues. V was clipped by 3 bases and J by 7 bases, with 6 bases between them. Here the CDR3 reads CASSLMGGELFF. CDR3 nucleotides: TGTGCCAGCAGTTTGATGGGCGGGGAGCTGTTTTTT.

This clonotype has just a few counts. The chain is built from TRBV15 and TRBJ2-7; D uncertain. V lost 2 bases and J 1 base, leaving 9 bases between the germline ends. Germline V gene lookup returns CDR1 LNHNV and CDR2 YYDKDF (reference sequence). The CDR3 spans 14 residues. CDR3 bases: TGTGCCACCAGCAGACTTAGTTCATCCTACGAGCAGTACTTC. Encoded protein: CATSRLSSSYEQYF. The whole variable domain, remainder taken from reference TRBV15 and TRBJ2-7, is DAMVIQNPRYQVTQFGKPVTLSCSQTLNHNVMYWYQQKSSQAPKLLFHYYDKDFNNEADTPDNFQSRRPNTSFCFLDIRSPGLGDTAMYLCATSRLSSSYEQYFGPGTRLTVT.

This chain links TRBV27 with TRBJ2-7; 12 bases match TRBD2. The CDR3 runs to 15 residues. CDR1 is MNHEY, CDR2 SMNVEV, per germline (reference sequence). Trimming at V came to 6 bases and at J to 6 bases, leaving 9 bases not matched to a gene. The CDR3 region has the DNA TGTGCCAGCAGGACTAGCGGGGGTACAGGGACCGAGCAGTACTTC. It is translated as CASRTSGGTGTEQYF.

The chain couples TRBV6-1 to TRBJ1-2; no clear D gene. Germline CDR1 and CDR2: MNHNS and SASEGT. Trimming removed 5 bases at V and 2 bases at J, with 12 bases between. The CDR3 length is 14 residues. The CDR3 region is CASSNGRANYGYTF. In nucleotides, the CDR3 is TGTGCCAGCAGTAACGGACGGGCAAACTATGGCTACACCTTC.